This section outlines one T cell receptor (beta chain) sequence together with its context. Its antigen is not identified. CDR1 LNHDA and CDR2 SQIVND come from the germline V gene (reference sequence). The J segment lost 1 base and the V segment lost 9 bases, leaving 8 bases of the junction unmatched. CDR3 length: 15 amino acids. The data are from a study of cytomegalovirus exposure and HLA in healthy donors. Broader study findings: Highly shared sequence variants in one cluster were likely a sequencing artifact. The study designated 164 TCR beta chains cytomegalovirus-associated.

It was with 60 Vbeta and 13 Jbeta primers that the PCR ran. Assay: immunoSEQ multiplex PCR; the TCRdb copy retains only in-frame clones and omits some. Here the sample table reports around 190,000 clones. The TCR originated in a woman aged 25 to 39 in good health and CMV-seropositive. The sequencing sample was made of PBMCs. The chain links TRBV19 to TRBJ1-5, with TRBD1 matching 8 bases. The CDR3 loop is CASQGAGGSNQPQHF. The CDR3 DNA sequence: TGTGCCAGCCAGGGGGCCGGTGGGAGCAATCAGCCCCAGCATTTT.